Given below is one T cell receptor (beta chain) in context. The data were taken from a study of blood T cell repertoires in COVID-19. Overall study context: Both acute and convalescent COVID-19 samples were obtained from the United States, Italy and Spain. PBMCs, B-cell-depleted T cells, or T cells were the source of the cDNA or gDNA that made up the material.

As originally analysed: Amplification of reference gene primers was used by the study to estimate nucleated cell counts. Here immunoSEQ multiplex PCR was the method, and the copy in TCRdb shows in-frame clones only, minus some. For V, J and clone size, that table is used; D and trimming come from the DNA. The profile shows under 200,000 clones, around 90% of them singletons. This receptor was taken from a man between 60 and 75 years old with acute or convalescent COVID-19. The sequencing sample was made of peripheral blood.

The CDR3 reads CASSVSTGGYEQYF. For the CDR3, the DNA is TGTGCCAGCTCAGTATCGACAGGGGGCTACGAGCAGTACTTC. J is TRBJ2-7 and V is TRBV18; 9 nucleotides line up with TRBD1. Germline lookup yields CDR1 KGHSH and CDR2 LQKENI. The ends lost 5 bases at V and 3 bases at J; junction bases unmatched: 5. CDR3 length equals 14 residues.